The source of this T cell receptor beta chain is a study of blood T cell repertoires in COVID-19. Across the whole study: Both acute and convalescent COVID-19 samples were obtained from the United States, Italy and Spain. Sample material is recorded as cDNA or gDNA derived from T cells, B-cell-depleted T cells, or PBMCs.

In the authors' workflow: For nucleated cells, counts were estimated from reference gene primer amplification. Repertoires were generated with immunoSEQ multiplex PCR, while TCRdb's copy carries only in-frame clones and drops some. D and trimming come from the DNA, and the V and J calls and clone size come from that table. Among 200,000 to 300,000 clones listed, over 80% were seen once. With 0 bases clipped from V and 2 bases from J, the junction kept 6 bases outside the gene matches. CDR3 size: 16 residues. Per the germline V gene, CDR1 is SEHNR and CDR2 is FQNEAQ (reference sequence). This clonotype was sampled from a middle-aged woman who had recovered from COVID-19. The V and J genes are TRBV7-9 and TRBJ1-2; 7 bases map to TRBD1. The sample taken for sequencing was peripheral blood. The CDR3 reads CASSLARDRLNYGYTF. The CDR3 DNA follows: TGTGCCAGCAGCTTAGCGAGGGACAGATTGAACTATGGCTACACCTTC.